Listed here is a single TCR beta chain. Its antigen is not identified. A multiplex PCR was run with 60 Vbeta primers and 13 Jbeta primers. The method was immunoSEQ multiplex PCR; TCRdb's version includes in-frame clones alone and lacks a portion of them. Altogether about 150,000 clones are present, more than 75% being singletons, with the ten largest covering 1.8%. The data originate from a study of cytomegalovirus exposure and HLA in healthy donors. Overall study: One earlier analysis, a look at 200 million or so T cells, found fewer than 140 million unique TCR beta sequences. Points from the study as a whole: Accurate HLA-A and HLA-B prediction from TCR beta sequences was reported for most subjects. In an earlier analysis, in several hundred donors, most V segments appeared productive either ~90% or ~30% of the time.

CDR3 length equals 15 residues. Germline values: CDR1 SGHTA, CDR2 FQGTGA. Trimming stripped 2 bases from V and 5 bases from J, with 14 bases between. The sequenced sample was PBMCs. This chain uses TRBV7-3 with TRBJ2-3, with D possibly matching TRBD2 (6 bases). The clonotype was recovered from a man aged 35 to 55 in good health and CMV-seronegative. The DNA for the CDR3 is TGTGCCAGCAGCTTAGGAGGGGCAGGGCAAGATACGCAGTATTTT. This gives the protein CASSLGGAGQDTQYF.